This entry lists 5 T cell receptor beta chains sequenced from one sample in a study of blood T cells in healthy people across ages. Together with a sample-barcoded 5' primer, a J-beta primer mix was included in a second PCR lasting about 7 to 11 cycles. TCRdb re-called the 5' RACE reads with MiXCR, one entry per CDR3 protein. Here the sample spans 1.5 million to 1.9 million distinct CDR3 sequences, about 45% being singletons. Sequencing was done on a sample of blood. The receptors here all came from a woman under 30 in good health.

This clonotype was recorded a few times. The chain carries TRBV20-1 and TRBJ1-2; maybe TRBD1 (5 bases). Germline CDR1 and CDR2: DFQATT and SNEGSKA (reference sequence). Trimming took off 0 bases at V and 3 bases at J, with 17 bases between the two ends. This CDR3 contains 16 residues. CDR3 bases: TGCAGTGCTAGAGATAGGAGAAGGGGCGCCTACTATGGCTACACCTTC. Translation: CSARDRRRGAYYGYTF.

This chain joins TRBV20-1 and TRBJ1-1; TRBD1 might be the D (6 bases). This CDR3 comprises 17 residues. The germline CDR1 and CDR2 sequences are DFQATT and SNEGSKA (reference sequence). V dropped 1 base and J dropped 0 bases, with 18 bases sitting between them. CDR3 coding DNA: TGCAGTGCTAGAGCACACGACAGGCCTTCCATGAACACTGAAGCTTTCTTT. The encoded protein is CSARAHDRPSMNTEAFF.

CDR3: CAWTQPTVNHGYTF. CDR3 nucleotides: TGTGCCTGGACCCAACCGACAGTAAATCATGGCTACACCTTC. J is TRBJ1-2 and V is TRBV30; TRBD1 is a possible D gene (5 bases). The CDR3 runs to 14 residues. Germline lookup yields CDR1 GTSNPN and CDR2 SVGIG (reference sequence). The V and J ends lost 4 bases and 6 bases respectively, with 18 bases between them.

This clonotype was found a few times. With a much larger clone just one base away, this may be a read error. This rearrangement joins TRBV2 to TRBJ2-1, with D possibly being TRBD2 (5 bases). Trimming stripped 6 bases from V and 9 bases from J, with 12 bases between. Germline-derived CDR1 and CDR2 are SNHLY and FYNNEI. The CDR3 contains 12 residues. The CDR3, as DNA: TGTGCCAGCAGGGACTCGGGTGGTGAGCAGTTCTTC. This encodes CASRDSGGEQFF.

This rearrangement joins TRBV6-2 or TRBV6-3 to TRBJ2-3; no reliable D call. Deletions cut 10 bases from V and 5 bases from J, with 34 bases between. The CDR3 runs to 19 residues. Germline lookup yields CDR1 MNHEY and CDR2 SVGEGT. The CDR3 here is CATRAPALQATYGRDTQYF. The CDR3 coding sequence is TGTGCCACCCGAGCACCCGCCTTGCAGGCTACCTATGGACGAGATACGCAGTATTTT.